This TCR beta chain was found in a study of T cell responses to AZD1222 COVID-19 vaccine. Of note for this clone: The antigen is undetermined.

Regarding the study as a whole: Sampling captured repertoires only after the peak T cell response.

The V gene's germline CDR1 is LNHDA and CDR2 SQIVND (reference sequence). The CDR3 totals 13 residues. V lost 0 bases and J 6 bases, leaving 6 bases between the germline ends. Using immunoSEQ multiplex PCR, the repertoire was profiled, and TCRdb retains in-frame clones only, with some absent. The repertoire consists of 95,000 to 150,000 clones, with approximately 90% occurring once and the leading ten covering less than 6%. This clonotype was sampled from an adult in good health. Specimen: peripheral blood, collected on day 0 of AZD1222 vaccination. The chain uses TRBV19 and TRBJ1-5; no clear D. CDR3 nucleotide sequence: TGTGCCAGTAGTATAGAATGGGTTCAGCCCCAGCATTTT. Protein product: CASSIEWVQPQHF.